This paragraph reports one T cell receptor beta chain. This clonotype was observed a handful of times. The antigen this receptor binds is unknown. Nothing much larger sits one base from this clone, and base qualities are not available. The sample belongs to a study of T cell repertoires in cytomegalovirus infection (dated by TCRdb to the late 2010s). About the full investigation: Recently identified HLA-C-restricted CMV epitopes, whose presentation resists viral immunomodulation, were targeted by peptide stimulations together with well-studied HLA-B-restricted epitopes. Donor HLA type was relevant to the analysis, as public TCR beta signatures indicated carriage of CMV infection together with the matching HLA type. Overall study outcomes, separate from this receptor: The ex vivo response was dominated by HLA-C-restricted CMV-specific TCR beta clonotypes, and the single most frequent clonotype in two of eight donors was supplied by these HLA-C-restricted clonotypes. Carriers of CMV infection plus the relevant HLA type were discriminated by the cumulative frequency of public TCR beta family members in the study cohort and in an independent roughly 340-donor cohort.

In the germline V gene, CDR1 corresponds to SNHLY and CDR2 to FYNNEI. V lost 8 bases and J lost 2 bases, and the count of bases not matched to a germline gene is 10. The CDR3 runs 15 amino acids, cysteine and phenylalanine included. Only the CDR3 portion is preserved as DNA: 45 bases, with reading frame beginning at the first base. For sequencing, an Illumina HiSeq 1500 was employed. The raw public data were reprocessed by TCRdb itself: fastp quality trimming at Q25, MiXCR clonotype calling, in-frame beta chains only. Rows with a matching CDR3 protein are joined into one entry that keeps the most common DNA and genes. The sample table shows about 920,000 distinct CDR3 sequences, and roughly 30% are seen once. Roughly 13% of the sample goes to the ten largest clones. This specimen's treatment or condition label, per the study, means: in vitro stimulation with specific CMV peptide epitopes to enrich CMV-specific T cells.

The chain couples TRBV2 to TRBJ2-3, with 7 bases in between that match TRBD1. The receptor's source is a human donor in good health (CMV status not recorded). Some clones in this sample may be carry-over from other donors' samples. The material sequenced was cultured CD8+ T cells from PBMCs, taken from culture after CMV antigen stimulation. CDR3 region: CASVGYRGYTDTQYF. The DNA sequence follows: TGTGCCAGCGTCGGGTACAGGGGTTACACAGATACGCAGTATTTT.